This entry concerns a single TCR beta chain. This CDR3 is built from 15 residues. V was pared by 2 bases and J by 0 bases, with 8 bases between. Per the germline V gene, CDR1 is KGHSH and CDR2 is LQKENI. This record comes from a study of blood T cell repertoires in COVID-19. Study in general: COVID-19 samples collected from the United States, Italy and Spain covered acute and convalescent phases.

The repertoire was sequenced with immunoSEQ multiplex PCR; TCRdb's copy has only in-frame clones and lacks some. The sample shows around 110,000 clones, more than 80% of them seen only once. The chain is built from TRBV18 and TRBJ1-3; D is undetermined. This sequence originates from a man aged 40-49 years with acute or convalescent COVID-19. The sequenced sample consisted of peripheral blood. As DNA, the CDR3 is TGTGCCAGCTCACCAGACCGGGACTCTGGAAACACCATATATTTT. Translating gives CASSPDRDSGNTIYF. Supplemented by reference TRBV18 and TRBJ1-3, the full variable domain reads NAGVMQNPRHLVRRRGQEARLRCSPMKGHSHVYWYRQLPEEGLKFMVYLQKENIIDESGMPKERFSAEFPKEGPSILRIQQVVRGDSAAYFCASSPDRDSGNTIYFGEGSWLTVV.